These T cell receptor beta chains were read from a single sample in a study of identical twins. TCRdb ran MiXCR on the 5' RACE reads and lists one entry per CDR3 protein. Of 1,800,000 or so distinct CDR3 sequences in the sample, under 35% are singletons; the top ten hold around 0.3%. Material: cord blood. The receptors originated from a newborn girl in good health. Each CDR3 is given with its conserved first and last residue. The D gene is left open where the match is weak. Expanded clones get a size class; other rows say once, few or many, or leave the size out.

once,TRBV29-1,15,.,TRBJ1-2,TGCAGCGTGGAAAGGACAGCCTATGACAACTATGGCTACACCTTC,CSVERTAYDNYGYTF
.,TRBV6-5,15,TRBD1,TRBJ1-6,TGTGCCAGCAGAGTGGACAGGTTCCGAAATTCACCCCTCCACTTT,CASRVDRFRNSPLHF
.,TRBV6-1,13,.,TRBJ1-2,TGTGCCAGCAGTGCCGGACTGGGGGGTGGCTACACCTTC,CASSAGLGGGYTF
.,TRBV12-3/TRBV12-4,13,.,TRBJ2-7,TGTGTCAGCAGTTCGGGACTTTCCTACGAGCAGTACTTC,CVSSSGLSYEQYF
.,TRBV20-1,16,.,TRBJ2-1,TGCAGTGCTAGTCCCCTTAGCGACCGGTTATACAATGAGCAGTTCTTC,CSASPLSDRLYNEQFF
few,TRBV27,17,TRBD1,TRBJ1-5,TGTGCCAGCAGTTTATGGACAGGGGATTTAGGCAATCAGCCCCAGCATTTT,CASSLWTGDLGNQPQHF
few,TRBV29-1,14,.,TRBJ2-1,TGCAGCGTACTGCCGGGAGGAAGGGGGAATGAGCAGTTCTTC,CSVLPGGRGNEQFF
.,TRBV7-7,14,TRBD2,TRBJ2-5,TGTGCTAGCAGCCCCCAACTAGCGCAAGAGACCCAGTACTTC,CASSPQLAQETQYF
few,TRBV7-2,18,TRBD1,TRBJ2-1,TGTGCCAGCAGCCCGTATATTTTTCCGGGACAGGGGGACAATGAGCAGTTCTTC,CASSPYIFPGQGDNEQFF
.,TRBV7-8,16,TRBD2,TRBJ2-5,TGTGCCAGCAGCTCGAGGAGACTAGCGGCCATGGAGACCCAGTACTTC,CASSSRRLAAMETQYF
.,TRBV9,16,TRBD2,TRBJ2-4,TGTGCCAGCAGCGGGTTTAGCGGGGAAGCCAAAAACATTCAGTACTTC,CASSGFSGEAKNIQYF
.,TRBV7-9,16,.,TRBJ1-2,TGTGCCAGCAGCCCCTCGGCGTGGAAAGGAGATGATGGCTACACCTTC,CASSPSAWKGDDGYTF
.,TRBV24-1,15,TRBD1,TRBJ2-1,TGTGCCACCAGTGACCGGACAGGGGGAGCCAATGAGCAGTTCTTC,CATSDRTGGANEQFF
few,TRBV7-2,14,.,TRBJ2-3,TGTGCCAGCAGCGTCAGGGCTAGCACAGATACGCAGTATTTT,CASSVRASTDTQYF
few,TRBV20-1,17,TRBD2,TRBJ2-7,TGCAGTGCTAGAGACGGACTAGCGGGGTTTAGGACCTACGAGCAGTACTTC,CSARDGLAGFRTYEQYF
few,TRBV13,15,TRBD2,TRBJ2-1,TGTGCCAGCAGCTCCCAACTAGCGAACTACAATGAGCAGTTCTTC,CASSSQLANYNEQFF
few,TRBV5-1,13,.,TRBJ1-6,TGCGCCAGCAGCCTGGAAAACAATTCACCCCTCCACTTT,CASSLENNSPLHF
.,TRBV20-1,16,.,TRBJ2-7,TGCAGTGCTAGGGGGAGGCGGAACCAGCAGACCTACGAGCAGTACTTC,CSARGRRNQQTYEQYF
.,TRBV29-1,12,.,TRBJ1-2,TGCAGCGTTGGTATTCAGGGATCGGGCTACACCTTC,CSVGIQGSGYTF
many,TRBV7-9,11,.,TRBJ1-2,TGTGCCAGCAGCTTCCGCTATGGCTACACCTTC,CASSFRYGYTF
.,TRBV6-2/TRBV6-3,16,.,TRBJ2-1,TGTGCCAGCAGTTACCCCCTTTCGTCTCCTTCCTACGAGCAGTTCTTC,CASSYPLSSPSYEQFF
.,TRBV20-1,17,TRBD1,TRBJ2-1,TGCAGTGCTAGGCGATCCGGGACAGGGGTAGTTAGAAATGAGCAGTTCTTC,CSARRSGTGVVRNEQFF
many,TRBV2,14,.,TRBJ1-5,TGTGCCAGCAGTGAAGGCAGAGGCAATCAGCCCCAGCATTTT,CASSEGRGNQPQHF
few,TRBV3-1,16,TRBD1,TRBJ1-2,TGTGCCAGCAGCCAAGAGGTTTGGGACAGGGGATATGGCTACACCTTC,CASSQEVWDRGYGYTF
.,TRBV28,12,.,TRBJ2-7,TGTGCCAGCCAGGGCGCCTACAATGAGCAGTACTTC,CASQGAYNEQYF
few,TRBV18,15,.,TRBJ1-5,TGTGCCAGCTCACCTGGACATCTTAGCAATCAGCCCCAGCATTTT,CASSPGHLSNQPQHF
.,TRBV28,15,TRBD2,TRBJ2-2,TGTGCCAGCAGTTTCGCGGGAGCGGACACCGGGGAGCTGTTTTTT,CASSFAGADTGELFF
.,TRBV20-1,14,TRBD1,TRBJ2-5,TGCAGTGCTAGGATGGACAGGGTCTCCGAGACCCAGTACTTC,CSARMDRVSETQYF
few,TRBV2,15,.,TRBJ1-5,TGTGCCAGCACCACGGGGATTTATAGCAATCAGCCCCAGCATTTT,CASTTGIYSNQPQHF
few,TRBV11-2,19,TRBD2,TRBJ2-3,TGTGCCAGCAGCTTAATGGGGAGGACTAGCGGGGGGGCGACAGATACGCAGTATTTT,CASSLMGRTSGGATDTQYF
.,TRBV6-5,15,.,TRBJ1-2,TGTGCCAGCAGTTACTTGAGGGAGGAGGGCTATGGCTACACCTTC,CASSYLREEGYGYTF
.,TRBV24-1,15,TRBD1,TRBJ2-7,TGTGCCACCAGTGATTTTGGGACAGGGGGCTACGAGCAGTACTTC,CATSDFGTGGYEQYF
.,TRBV7-2,16,.,TRBJ2-1,TGTGCCATCAGCTTAGGGGCAGGGAGCTCCTACAATGAGCAGTTCTTC,CAISLGAGSSYNEQFF
few,TRBV4-2,17,TRBD2,TRBJ2-1,TGTGCCACCGCCGGACTAGCGGGGGGGATAAGCTACAATGAGCAGTTCTTC,CATAGLAGGISYNEQFF
few,TRBV12-3/TRBV12-4,15,TRBD2,TRBJ2-4,TGTGCCAGCAGTTTGACTAGCGGGAGAGGGTACATTCAGTACTTC,CASSLTSGRGYIQYF
few,TRBV20-1,11,TRBD1,TRBJ1-1,TGCAGTGCCGGAACAGGGGCTGAAGCTTTCTTT,CSAGTGAEAFF
few,TRBV20-1,13,.,TRBJ1-1,TGCAGTGCTAGGTTTCGGGGGAGGTCTGAAGCTTTCTTT,CSARFRGRSEAFF
.,TRBV29-1,14,.,TRBJ2-6,TGCAGCGCCCAAGGGGGGACTGGGGCCAACGTCCTGACTTTC,CSAQGGTGANVLTF
few,TRBV12-3/TRBV12-4,16,.,TRBJ1-2,TGTGCCAGCAGTTCAAGGACAGTCCCCCTTTGGGCCGGCTACACCTTC,CASSSRTVPLWAGYTF
few,TRBV3-1,14,TRBD2,TRBJ2-3,TGTGCCAGCAGCCTGAGCGGGATCCCAGATACGCAGTATTTT,CASSLSGIPDTQYF
.,TRBV28,14,TRBD1,TRBJ1-1,TGTGCCAGCAGCGAGACAGGGGTGAACACTGAAGCTTTCTTT,CASSETGVNTEAFF
many,TRBV7-2,13,.,TRBJ2-7,TGTGCCAGCAGTTTAGGGACATACAATGAGCAGTACTTC,CASSLGTYNEQYF
.,TRBV20-1,13,TRBD1,TRBJ1-1,TGCAGTGCGGAAGGGACAGGGAACACTGAAGCTTTCTTT,CSAEGTGNTEAFF
.,TRBV6-5,15,.,TRBJ1-3,TGTGCCAGCAGTTTTCAGGGAACCACTGGAAACACCATATATTTT,CASSFQGTTGNTIYF
few,TRBV4-1,15,.,TRBJ2-7,TGCGCCAGCAGCCCACGGATCTCTACCTCCTACGAGCAGTACTTC,CASSPRISTSYEQYF
.,TRBV4-2,15,.,TRBJ1-1,TGTGCCAGCAGGCACTCTTATACAGGGAACACTGAAGCTTTCTTT,CASRHSYTGNTEAFF
few,TRBV20-1,14,.,TRBJ2-1,TGCAGTGCTAATGGCCCAAACTCCTACAATGAGCAGTTCTTC,CSANGPNSYNEQFF
few,TRBV5-6,19,TRBD1,TRBJ2-4,TGTGCCAGCAGCTCCGATCAGGGACAGGGGGGGACGGCCAAAAACATTCAGTACTTC,CASSSDQGQGGTAKNIQYF
.,TRBV5-1,15,.,TRBJ2-7,TGCGCCAGCAGCTTAAGCGGGTTCTCCTACAATGAGCAGTACTTC,CASSLSGFSYNEQYF
few,TRBV7-9,15,TRBD1,TRBJ1-4,TGTGCCAGCAGCATGGGGACAGGGAGTGGTGAAAAACTGTTTTTT,CASSMGTGSGEKLFF
once,TRBV20-1,15,.,TRBJ1-5,TGCAGTGCTAGAGAAGGGGGACGGCGCAATCAGCCCCAGCATTTT,CSAREGGRRNQPQHF
.,TRBV28,19,TRBD2,TRBJ2-3,TGTGCCAGCAGTTTCCCTACCAAGCGGGAGTGGCGGCTCACAGATACGCAGTATTTT,CASSFPTKREWRLTDTQYF
few,TRBV10-2,12,TRBD1,TRBJ2-7,TGCGCCACCCAGGGGGCCTACTACGAGCAGTACTTC,CATQGAYYEQYF
few,TRBV14,15,TRBD2,TRBJ2-1,TGTGCCAGCAGCCCTCAACCCGGGACTAGCAATGAGCAGTTCTTC,CASSPQPGTSNEQFF
few,TRBV2,13,TRBD1,TRBJ1-2,TGTGCCAGCAGGGCGGACAGGGGAGGAGGCTACACCTTC,CASRADRGGGYTF
once,TRBV4-1,16,TRBD1,TRBJ1-1,TGCGCCAGCAGCCGGGGAGGACAGGGGCGGAACACTGAAGCTTTCTTT,CASSRGGQGRNTEAFF
.,TRBV27,14,TRBD1,TRBJ1-4,TGTGCCAGCAGTCTACAGGGGGACGCTGAAAAACTGTTTTTT,CASSLQGDAEKLFF
.,TRBV3-1,17,TRBD2,TRBJ2-1,TGTGCCAGCAGCCAAGATCCCCCAGCGGGGGTTCTCAATGAGCAGTTCTTC,CASSQDPPAGVLNEQFF
few,TRBV9,15,.,TRBJ2-7,TGTGCCAGCAGCGTAGGTTTACTGACCCCCTACGAGCAGTACTTC,CASSVGLLTPYEQYF
.,TRBV10-1,12,TRBD2,TRBJ2-7,TGCGCCAGCGGGACTAACTCCTACGGGCAGTACTTC,CASGTNSYGQYF